This T cell receptor (beta chain) was sequenced for a study of shared clonotypes between healthy human individuals. The assay used deep level. In replicate PCRs of sorted subsets, roughly 210 ng DNA, about 29,000 T cell genomes, was used. As processed by the authors: ImmunoSEQ junction-only sequences lacked quality scores, so their filtering differed. The data were produced by immunoSEQ multiplex PCR, yet TCRdb's version contains in-frame clones alone and is incomplete. V and J calls and clone size follow that table, whereas D and trimming were derived from the DNA. Among a few million clones listed, approximately 92% were seen once. Looked up from germline, CDR1 is SGHRS and CDR2 is YFSETQ. With 4 bases removed from V and 5 bases from J, the gap between germline ends came to 13 bases. CDR3 length: 13 residues. General observations from the study: With few donors, the genetic and exposure-history diversity represented was limited.

Note on this clone: What it recognizes is unknown.

The sample taken for sequencing was naive CD4+ T cells sorted from blood. The subset was: CD45RA+ positively selected. This TCR came from a man between 18 and 35 years old in good health. This chain uses TRBV5-1 with TRBJ2-7, with unresolved D. CDR3 sequence: CASSPPSIHEQYF. CDR3 nucleotide sequence: TGCGCCAGCAGCCCTCCCTCTATCCACGAGCAGTACTTC. The whole variable domain, remainder taken from reference TRBV5-1 and TRBJ2-7, is KAGVTQTPRYLIKTRGQQVTLSCSPISGHRSVSWYQQTPGQGLQFLFEYFSETQRNKGNFPGRFSGRQFSNSRSEMNVSTLELGDSALYLCASSPPSIHEQYFGPGTRLTVT.